The present TCR beta chain was sequenced within a study of shared clonotypes between healthy human individuals (TCRdb year 2020). Looking at the study overall: A couple of women and three men aged 18 to 49 years were included in the cohort. For each donor, three plates each were used for CD4 naive and CD4 memory, two plates were used for CD8 naive, and one plate was used for CD8 memory. Blood TCR repertoires of a handful of healthy adults were deeply sequenced to estimate repertoire size and the extent of clonotype sharing between individuals. To increase sequencing depth and limit assay-specific biases, different laboratories used diverse techniques to prepare libraries and sequence TCR repertoires. Each donor's leukapheresis produced roughly between roughly 0.85 and 9 billion PBMCs. Overall study outcomes, separate from this receptor: Naive subsets generally had larger estimated clonotype richness than memory subsets. Even with the large sequencing depth, rarefaction of the sorted-subset datasets indicated that sequencing was incomplete. About 5% of naive CD4, around 4% of naive CD8, roughly 2.4% of memory CD4, and more than 0.35% of memory CD8 clonotypes were shared across a few donors. Based on pairwise subsampling, the degree of clonotype sharing among donors was expected to be affected by sequencing depth. The small number of donors limited the genetic and exposure-history diversity represented. Compared with non-shared clonotypes, the clonotypes found in all four sorted-subset donors had higher generation probabilities. Sampling was restricted to blood, and TCR repertoires in tissue are likely to differ from TCR repertoires in blood.

The donors were healthy, HIV-negative adults who had no recently reported acute infections or vaccinations. Every donor was a Caucasian adult living in Nashville, Tennessee, USA. CD4+ T cells were enriched through magnetic negative selection, after which naive cells were positively selected on CD45RA and the remaining negative fraction served as the memory subset. Blood was collected by leukapheresis, and PBMCs were isolated by Ficoll-Histopaque density gradient centrifugation and then cryopreserved in liquid nitrogen vapor phase. Analytical flow cytometry was used to check the purity and quantity of each magnetically sorted T cell population. From each sorted fraction, genomic DNA was isolated and quantified by UV absorbance on a Nanodrop 2000c. On this clone itself: This clone's antigen is unknown. A far larger clone is just one base off, so this is likely a read error. The DNA is omitted, as the CDR3 cannot be located on it reliably, and the CDR3 follows TCRdb's listing. At the DNA level, this CDR3 is encoded by other sequences in the same sample as well.

Including the terminal cysteine and phenylalanine, the CDR3 comprises 11 residues. From a lookup of the germline V gene, CDR1 and CDR2 are SQVTM and ANQGSEA. Using the deep immunoSEQ assay, TCR CDR3 regions were amplified from genomic DNA by multiplex PCR. Genomic DNA extracted from each cell subset was distributed evenly over all wells of several immunoSEQ 96-well plates, and each plate served as one replicate. For sorted subsets, each replicate PCR was loaded with 200 to 250 ng genomic DNA, equivalent to 30,000 or so T cell genomes. The purified libraries were quantified using a Qubit 3.0 fluorometer, sized with a Bioanalyzer 2100, and then quantified again using the KAPA Library Quantification kit. Every immunoSEQ 96-well plate was sequenced on a separate single-read 150-cycle Illumina NextSeq 550 flow cell. The source study handled its data this way. Because the immunoSEQ output held only junctional sequences and lacked quality scores, the filtering could not match the filtering applied to full-length reads. To assign V/J genes and CDR3, sequences were annotated using PyIR, a Python wrapper for IgBLAST v1.9, with IMGT germline references. Reads were removed for weak V/J assignments (E-value above 1e-6), missing CDR3, stop codons, out-of-frame junctions, or ambiguous translated residues. V3J clonotypes were defined as sequences sharing the same inferred V gene, J gene, and CDR3 amino acid sequence. The percentage overlap between two repertoires was calculated by dividing the number of shared unique clonotypes by the size of the smaller repertoire. RTK rarefaction, the Chao1 estimator, and Recon v2.1 estimates of unobserved clonotypes were used to assess repertoire richness. For all TCRbeta clonotypes obtained by the gDNA method from a handful of donors, generation probabilities were computed with OLGA. TCRdb's version of the immuneACCESS table is confined to in-frame rearrangements and falls short of the full clone set. An unresolved V gene accounts for under half of the shortfall where checked; the remainder is of unknown origin. The DNA was the basis for D and trimming; V, J and clone size are from that table. The sample table records over a million clones; around 76% of these occur just once. In total, the top ten clones hold about 1.5% of the sample.

This TCR derives from a man younger than 35 in good health. The chain is encoded by TRBV29-1 joined to TRBJ2-1; the listed D gene, TRBD2, was not tested against the DNA. Source material: memory CD4+ T cells sorted from blood. According to the study, the label for this sample's cell subset or site signals: CD45RA-negative fraction. The CDR3 in this case is CSVASGSEQFF.